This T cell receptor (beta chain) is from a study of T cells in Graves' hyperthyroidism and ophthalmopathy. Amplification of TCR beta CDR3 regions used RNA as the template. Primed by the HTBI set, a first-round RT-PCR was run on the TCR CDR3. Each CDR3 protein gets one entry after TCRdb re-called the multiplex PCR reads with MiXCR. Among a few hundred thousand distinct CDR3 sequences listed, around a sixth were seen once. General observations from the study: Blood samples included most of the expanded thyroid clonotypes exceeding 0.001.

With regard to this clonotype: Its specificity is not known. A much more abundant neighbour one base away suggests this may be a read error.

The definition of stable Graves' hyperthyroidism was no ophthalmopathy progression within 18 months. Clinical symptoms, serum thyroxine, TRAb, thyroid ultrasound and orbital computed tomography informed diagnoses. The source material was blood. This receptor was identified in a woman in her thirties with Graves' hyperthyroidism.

CDR3 in DNA: TGTGCCATCAGTTATGCCGACAGGGGTACCTACGAGCAGTACTTC. Protein product: CAISYADRGTYEQYF. V and J are TRBV10-3 and TRBJ2-7, with 8 bases matching TRBD1. Germline values: CDR1 ENHRY, CDR2 SYGVKD. V lost 5 bases and J lost 2; bases outside the gene matches: 8. The CDR3 is 15 amino acids.